These 20 T cell receptor beta chains were sequenced from one sample in a study of OX40 agonist ivuxolimab in advanced cancers. Assay: immunoSEQ multiplex PCR; the TCRdb copy retains only in-frame clones and omits some. This sample has about 57,000 clones, with nearly 85% found just once. This material consisted of CD4+ or CD8+ T cells sorted from blood, taken in a trial of the OX40 agonist ivuxolimab. The receptors originated from an adult with an advanced solid tumor such as melanoma, head and neck, liver or kidney cancer.

This clone was detected once. In DNA form, the CDR3 reads TGTGCCAGCAGGCTCGGGACTAGCGGGTATCCTGAGCAGTTCTTC. Its protein is CASRLGTSGYPEQFF. V gene TRBV11-2 combines with J gene TRBJ2-1; 12 bases are a match to TRBD2. J lost 9 bases, V lost 6 bases, and 9 bases had no gene match. The CDR3 contains 15 residues. CDR1 is SGHAT, CDR2 FQNNGV, per germline.

This chain connects TRBV4-1 to TRBJ2-3; 10 bases are shared with TRBD2. V shed 6 bases and J 5 bases; nucleotides not matched to a gene: 2. This CDR3 spans 13 amino acids. CDR1 and CDR2 from the germline V gene are MGHRA and YSYEKL. For the CDR3, the DNA is TGCGCCAGCAGGTCTAGCGGGGGAGATACGCAGTATTTT. Translated: CASRSSGGDTQYF.

J is TRBJ2-2 and V is TRBV9, with no clear D. This CDR3 comprises 13 residues. The germline gives CDR1 SGDLS, CDR2 YYNGEE. The V and J ends lost 0 bases and 3 bases respectively, with 3 bases between them. The CDR3 sequence: CASSVEYTGELFF. The CDR3 DNA reads TGTGCCAGCAGCGTAGAGTACACCGGGGAGCTGTTTTTT.

The V gene is TRBV11-2, the J gene TRBJ2-3; possible D gene TRBD2, 6 bases. Trimming took 3 bases from V and 1 from J, leaving 11 bases between them. The CDR3 has 15 residues. Germline V gives CDR1 SGHAT, CDR2 FQNNGV. CDR3 region: CASSFRELGTDTQYF. For the CDR3, the DNA is TGTGCCAGCAGCTTTCGGGAGCTTGGCACAGATACGCAGTATTTT.

This clone was picked up one time. Other nucleotide sequences from this sample produce the same CDR3. This sequence joins TRBV6-5 and TRBJ2-3, with D possibly TRBD2 on 6 matching bases. Per germline, CDR1 MNHEY and CDR2 SVGAGI. This CDR3 contains 14 residues. Between the trimmed V and J ends, which lost 2 bases and 0 bases, there was a span of 6 bases. The CDR3 protein is CASSYGGSTDTQYF. CDR3 DNA sequence: TGTGCCAGCAGTTACGGAGGGAGCACAGATACGCAGTATTTT.

The chain employs TRBV10-2 and TRBJ1-6; tentatively, D is TRBD1 (6 bases). Germline V gives CDR1 WSHSY, CDR2 SAAADI. This CDR3 is 14 amino acids long. Trimming removed 6 bases from V and 8 bases from J, with 14 bases in between. The CDR3: CASRRGSEDSPLHF. The CDR3 coding sequence is TGCGCCAGCAGGAGGGGGTCGGAAGATTCACCCCTCCACTTT.

The chain has TRBV6-6 and TRBJ2-1; 7 bases match TRBD2. The CDR3 is 14 residues long. Germline values: CDR1 MNHNY, CDR2 SVGAGI (reference sequence). After removal of 6 bases from V and 7 bases from J, the junction contained 9 bases not matched to a gene. The CDR3 sequence: CASSLTGTMNEQFF. The CDR3 bases are TGTGCCAGCAGCCTAACCGGGACTATGAATGAGCAGTTCTTC.

The chain uses TRBV5-6 and TRBJ1-3, with 8 bases fitting TRBD1. In germline, CDR1 is SGHDT, CDR2 YYEEEE. Trimming removed 4 bases from V and 0 bases from J; junction bases left unmatched: 12. CDR3 length equals 18 residues. DNA of the CDR3: TGTGCCAGCAGCCCGGACGGACAGGGCAGAAACTCTGGAAACACCATATATTTT. This encodes CASSPDGQGRNSGNTIYF.

This chain uses TRBV5-5 with TRBJ2-7; TRBD2 matches 12 bases. The trim removed 4 bases at V and 2 bases at J, leaving 4 bases unmatched. From germline, CDR1 is SGHKS and CDR2 YYEKEE (reference sequence). The CDR3 consists of 15 residues. DNA for the CDR3: TGTGCCAGCAGCCCGACTAGCGGGAGTACCTACGAGCAGTACTTC. As protein: CASSPTSGSTYEQYF.

The rearrangement joins TRBV2 to TRBJ2-1, with D unclear. The V end was cut by 6 bases, the J end by 4 bases, with 10 bases between. Germline assignment: CDR1 SNHLY and CDR2 FYNNEI. CDR3 length: 13 amino acids. The CDR3, as DNA: TGTGCCAGCAGGAAGGACGGGTACAATGAGCAGTTCTTC. Its protein is CASRKDGYNEQFF.

V is TRBV12-5 and J is TRBJ2-3; maybe TRBD2 (7 bases). The CDR3 spans 16 residues. Trimming took off 0 bases at V and 2 bases at J, with 12 bases between the two ends. Germline V gene data show CDR1 as LGHNT and CDR2 as FRNRAP. The CDR3 sequence: CASGLVGAGHTDTQYF. The CDR3, as DNA: TGTGCTAGTGGTTTGGTAGGAGCGGGACACACAGATACGCAGTATTTT.

This clone was counted once. The chain uses TRBV5-1 and TRBJ2-6; 8 positions match TRBD1. Germline loops: CDR1 SGHRS, CDR2 YFSETQ. The CDR3 extends over 15 amino acids. V was clipped by 4 bases and J by 2 bases; unmatched bases: 2. CDR3 nucleotide sequence: TGCGCCAGCAGCCTGACAGGGGCTGGGGCCAACGTCCTGACTTTC. Translation gives CASSLTGAGANVLTF.

The rearrangement uses TRBV4-1 and TRBJ1-4; no clear D gene. Germline V gives CDR1 MGHRA, CDR2 YSYEKL. The CDR3 covers 15 residues. Trimming left V 4 bases short and J 0 bases short, with 9 bases between. CDR3 sequence reads: CASSPSVPTNEKLFF. The DNA of the CDR3 is TGCGCCAGCAGCCCCTCGGTCCCAACTAATGAAAAACTGTTTTTT.

The chain joins TRBV5-1 to TRBJ2-3, with 7 bases matching TRBD2. Germline CDR1 reads SGHRS; CDR2 reads YFSETQ. CDR3 length equals 16 residues. The J segment lost 3 bases and the V segment lost 0 bases, leaving 7 bases of the junction unmatched. The CDR3 coding sequence is TGCGCCAGCAGCTTGGCCTGGGGACTAAATACAGATACGCAGTATTTT. Protein: CASSLAWGLNTDTQYF.

The rearrangement joins TRBV19 to TRBJ1-4; maybe TRBD1 (5 bases). CDR3 length equals 17 residues. Germline V CDR1 and CDR2: LNHDA, SQIVND (reference sequence). Trimming pared 5 bases from V and 4 bases from J, leaving 20 bases between. CDR3 region: CASSHRDGPLLNEKLFF. CDR3 DNA: TGTGCCAGTAGTCACCGGGACGGCCCCTTACTTAATGAAAAACTGTTTTTT.

V usage is TRBV28 and J usage is TRBJ2-5; 7 nucleotides line up with TRBD1. J gave up 2 bases and V 7 bases, and 7 bases lay outside the gene matches. The CDR3 runs to 14 residues. The germline V gene has CDR1 MDHEN and CDR2 SYDVKM. Written as DNA, the CDR3 is TGTGCCAGCACTCCCGGGACAGAGCAAGAGACCCAGTACTTC. It encodes CASTPGTEQETQYF.

The chain links TRBV28 to TRBJ2-4; D call uncertain. Between the trimmed V and J ends, which lost 6 bases and 0 bases, there was a span of 12 bases. Germline CDR1 and CDR2: MDHEN and SYDVKM. The CDR3 consists of 15 residues. DNA of the CDR3: TGTGCCAGCAGGGGCCTGTTACTAGCCAAAAACATTCAGTACTTC. Its protein product is CASRGLLLAKNIQYF.

V usage is TRBV11-3 and J usage is TRBJ2-1, with D perhaps given as TRBD1 or TRBD2 (5 bases each). The CDR3 extends over 13 amino acids. Looked up from germline, CDR1 is SGHNT and CDR2 is YENEEA. V shed 0 bases and J shed 8 bases, with 8 bases lying between them. Written as DNA, the CDR3 is TGTGCCAGCAGCTTAGAGGGGGAACATGAGCAGTTCTTC. Protein: CASSLEGEHEQFF.

The chain joins TRBV6-5 to TRBJ2-7; possibly TRBD2 for D (5 bases). Per the germline V gene, CDR1 is MNHEY and CDR2 is SVGAGI. CDR3 length: 15 residues. Trimming stripped 6 bases from V and 0 bases from J, with 15 bases between. DNA for the CDR3: TGTGCCAGCAGCGCTAAACCGGGGTTCTCCTACGAGCAGTACTTC. This gives the protein CASSAKPGFSYEQYF.

This clone appeared a single time. This chain joins TRBV5-1 and TRBJ2-7; TRBD1 matches at 7 bases. V dropped 4 bases and J dropped 3; count of bases not matched to a gene: 7. The CDR3 loop spans 14 amino acids. Germline CDR1 SGHRS, CDR2 YFSETQ. Written as DNA, the CDR3 is TGCGCCAGCAGCACCGGGGACAGCCTCTACGAGCAGTACTTC. This gives the protein CASSTGDSLYEQYF.